This T cell receptor beta chain was recorded in a study of T cell responses to AZD1222 COVID-19 vaccine (dated by TCRdb to the early 2020s). For the wider study: AZD1222 recipients given second doses at about 4 weeks or at about 12 weeks were pooled, since spike-specific TCR depth and breadth were not found to differ between the two schedules. A total of around 240 trial participants underwent TCR sequencing, of whom roughly 210 had received two doses of AZD1222 and some 25 had received two doses of the MenACWY control vaccine. Trial participants were enrolled by age into 18-55, 56-69 and 70-plus year subgroups, with approximately 160, 26 and 62 TCR-sequenced participants respectively.

As concerns this clone: Its binding antigen is unknown. No much larger clonotype is one base removed from it; base qualities were not supplied.

The CDR3 regions of human TCRbeta chains were analyzed by immunosequencing. The study's own analysis went as follows. TCRs in the repertoires were compared against a reference library of SARS-CoV-2-specific TCRs that had been generated with the MIRA antigen-specificity platform. Breadth was defined as the fraction of unique TCRs that were SARS-CoV-2-associated, and depth was defined as the fraction of total T cells that were SARS-CoV-2-associated. Using the MIRA data, every spike-specific TCR was mapped to the spike region that the TCR reacted to and assigned to either a CD4 or a CD8 class. Log10-transformed breadth and depth values were compared by one-way ANOVA with Sidak's multiple comparisons tests. The table was pulled from immuneACCESS by TCRdb, which kept in-frame rearrangements only. Such tables lose some clones; where checked, under half of the loss comes from unresolved V genes, and the rest has no known cause. Clonal size and the V and J genes are those of that table, whereas D and trimming came from the DNA. The sample includes 75,000 to 100,000 clones, with nearly 90% observed a single time. Together, the top ten hold approximately 9.1% of the sample.

What the research found in general, with its limitations: Conclusions about previously exposed vaccinees are limited, since just 6 or 7 AZD1222 recipients were seropositive for SARS-CoV-2 at baseline. Participants were mostly white British and included more females than males, and it was suggested by the authors that clonal diversity may have been underestimated. In the small 56-69-year group, the increase in depth fell short of significance, most likely because of low power. Vaccine-associated CD4 TCRs spanned the whole spike protein, with dominant responses in regions 160-218 and 743-854. After two AZD1222 doses, spike-specific TCR breadth and depth were significantly higher than at day 0 and than in MenACWY recipients. Because no day 14 peak-response samples were available, the repertoires could be characterized only after the peak T cell response. Nearly half of unique spike-specific TCRs reportedly recognized epitopes outside regions mutated in the B.1.351 and B.1.1.7 variants.

What the time point label conveys for this sample: baseline before first vaccination. Vaccinee samples came from UK trials COV001 and COV002, including a single-blind randomized controlled phase 2/3 trial of AZD1222 (ChAdOx1 nCoV-19) in healthy adults. For TCRbeta chain sequencing, PBMC samples from trial participants were taken at day 0 and at day 28 after the second dose. The sample here was peripheral blood, taken on day 0 of AZD1222 vaccination. This clonotype was obtained from an adult in good health.

In nucleotide form, the sequence is TGTGCCAGCTCCGTCGGCGGGGGACAGGGATCACCCCTCCACTTT. Translated, it reads CASSVGGGQGSPLHF. The V and J segments used are TRBV18 and TRBJ1-6; TRBD1 aligns with 9 central bases. CDR1 and CDR2 were assigned from the germline V gene as KGHSH and LQKENI. Including cysteine and phenylalanine, the CDR3 has 15 amino acids. The kept DNA is CDR3 alone, 45 bases in frame from the first base. At the junction V is shortened by 6 bases and J by 10 bases; bases outside the gene matches: 10. Outside the CDR3, residues come from the reference TRBV18 and TRBJ1-6 proteins, so the full variable domain is: NAGVMQNPRHLVRRRGQEARLRCSPMKGHSHVYWYRQLPEEGLKFMVYLQKENIIDESGMPKERFSAEFPKEGPSILRIQQVVRGDSAAYFCASSVGGGQGSPLHFGNGTRLTVT.